In this sample, the clone carrying this T cell receptor beta chain turned up many times. Per the germline V gene, CDR1 is SQVTM and CDR2 is ANQGSEA. Between the trimmed V and J ends, which lost 7 bases and 4 bases, there was a span of 13 bases. The CDR3 runs to 12 residues. The data stem from a study of Graves' ophthalmopathy and Graves' hyperthyroidism. The sequenced template was RNA, covering the TCR beta CDR3 region. The authors performed first-round RT-PCR with HTBI primers and then a second-round multiplex PCR. MiXCR, run by TCRdb on the multiplex PCR reads, gives a single entry per CDR3 protein. The sample has hundreds of thousands of distinct CDR3 sequences, about an eighth seen once; the top ten hold about 9.4%.

The receptor was derived from a woman in her 30s with Graves' ophthalmopathy. The sequenced material came from blood. The chain joins TRBV29-1 to TRBJ1-2; D is unclear. CDR3 loop: CSGVGRTYGYTF. The CDR3 DNA is TGCAGCGGGGTCGGACGGACCTATGGCTACACCTTC.